The 25 T cell receptor beta chains below were found in one sample sequenced in a study of cytomegalovirus exposure and HLA in healthy donors. Only in-frame clones appear in the TCRdb table, and some are missing; sequencing was by immunoSEQ multiplex PCR. In the table there are under 250,000 clones, roughly 83% of which are singletons. The sample consisted of PBMCs. The receptors shown here come from a woman aged 18 to 35 in good health and CMV-seronegative.

With regard to this clone: Other DNA sequences in the same sample also yield this CDR3. The CDR3 sequence is CASSLVGETQYF. For the CDR3, the DNA is TGCGCCAGCAGCCTGGTCGGGGAGACCCAGTACTTC. The chain joins TRBV5-1 to TRBJ2-5; D is unclear. The V end was cut by 4 bases, the J end by 5 bases, with 9 bases between. The germline gives CDR1 SGHRS, CDR2 YFSETQ. The CDR3 loop spans 12 amino acids.

The chain carries TRBV5-1 and TRBJ1-6, with D unclear. The CDR3 runs to 15 residues. Germline CDR1 is SGHRS and CDR2 is YFSETQ. Trimming took off 0 bases at V and 10 bases at J, with 14 bases between the two ends. As DNA, the CDR3 is TGCGCCAGCAGCTTGGGTCCCAAAAAGGGATCACCCCTCCACTTT. It translates to CASSLGPKKGSPLHF.

This chain joins TRBV5-1 and TRBJ2-5; D possibly corresponds to TRBD2 (5 bases). The germline V gene encodes CDR1 SGHRS and CDR2 YFSETQ. CDR3 size: 14 residues. Trimming shortened V by 4 bases and J by 1 base, and 11 bases separated the two germline ends. The CDR3 loop is CASSHTSRQETQYF. The CDR3 nucleotides are TGCGCCAGCAGCCATACTAGTCGCCAAGAGACCCAGTACTTC.

The rearrangement uses TRBV6-5 and TRBJ2-3, with 9 positions matching TRBD1. The CDR3 runs 15 residues. V lost 6 bases, J lost 1 base, and 5 bases stayed unmatched. CDR1 MNHEY and CDR2 SVGAGI come from the germline V gene. CDR3: CASSTYRGRTDTQYF. Here the CDR3 DNA reads TGTGCCAGCAGCACCTACAGGGGGCGCACAGATACGCAGTATTTT.

This clone was found many times. The sample contains more than one DNA sequence encoding this CDR3. The chain combines TRBV14 with TRBJ1-1; D is uncertain. V lost 4 bases, J lost 0 bases, and 9 bases lay in between. Germline V gene sequence: CDR1 SGHDN, CDR2 FVKESK. The CDR3 is 14 amino acids. The CDR3 region is CASSPPGMNTEAFF. The CDR3 DNA reads TGTGCCAGCAGCCCACCCGGGATGAACACTGAAGCTTTCTTT.

The chain carries TRBV7-9 and TRBJ1-1, with D unresolved. The V gene lost 5 bases and the J gene lost 5 bases, with 15 bases spanning the gap. CDR1 is SEHNR, CDR2 FQNEAQ, per germline (reference sequence). The CDR3 runs to 14 residues. The CDR3 sequence is CASSPRTATTEAFF. CDR3 in DNA: TGTGCCAGCAGCCCCAGGACGGCGACGACTGAAGCTTTCTTT.

The rearrangement uses TRBV7-6 and TRBJ2-3, with 8 nucleotides matching TRBD2. With V trimmed by 1 base and J by 3 bases, 3 bases remained unmatched. This CDR3 contains 15 residues. From germline, CDR1 is SGHVS and CDR2 FNYEAQ. The CDR3 sequence is CASSLVGGGTDTQYF. As DNA, the CDR3 is TGTGCCAGCAGCTTAGTAGGCGGGGGGACAGATACGCAGTATTTT.

In this sample, this clone turned up once. The genes are TRBV13 and TRBJ2-3, with D perhaps matching TRBD2 (5 bases). V lost 0 bases and J lost 1, with 8 bases in between. The V gene's germline CDR1 is PRHDT and CDR2 FYEKMQ (reference sequence). The CDR3 runs 15 residues. The CDR3, as DNA: TGTGCCAGCAGCTTAGGGTCGCGGGGCACAGATACGCAGTATTTT. Residues: CASSLGSRGTDTQYF.

This clone was detected only a few times. The DNA for the CDR3 is TGTGCCAGCAGCGGGACAGACCTCTCCTACGAGCAGTACTTC. It is translated as CASSGTDLSYEQYF. The chain recombines TRBV7-8 with TRBJ2-7; 7 positions agree with TRBD1. V shed 5 bases and J 0 bases; nucleotides not matched to a gene: 4. CDR1 and CDR2 from the germline V gene are SGHVS and FQNEAQ. This CDR3 contains 14 residues.

This chain connects TRBV5-8 to TRBJ2-1; D remains ambiguous. The germline V gene has CDR1 SGHTS and CDR2 YDEGEE. V gave up 3 bases and J gave up 9 bases, with 10 bases separating them. This CDR3 has 12 amino acids. The chain's CDR3 is CASSYVTREQFF. Here the CDR3 DNA reads TGTGCCAGCAGCTATGTGACGCGTGAGCAGTTCTTC.

The genes are TRBV7-9 and TRBJ1-1; a possible D gene is TRBD1 (5 bases). V lost 5 bases and J lost 1, with 11 bases in between. The germline V gene encodes CDR1 SEHNR and CDR2 FQNEAQ (reference sequence). This CDR3 spans 14 amino acids. CDR3 in amino acids: CASSVGTGNTEAFF. As DNA, the CDR3 is TGTGCCAGCAGCGTTGGGACGGGGAACACTGAAGCTTTCTTT.

The V call is TRBV28, the J call TRBJ2-7; D gene ambiguous. This CDR3 is built from 16 residues. The germline gives CDR1 MDHEN, CDR2 SYDVKM. Trimming left V 6 bases short and J 0 bases short, with 18 bases between. The CDR3 protein is CASSPLGSSHSYEQYF. The DNA of the CDR3 is TGTGCCAGCAGCCCCCTGGGTAGCAGTCACTCCTACGAGCAGTACTTC.

J is TRBJ2-1 and V is TRBV4-1; D is possibly TRBD2 (6 bases). Germline CDR1 and CDR2: MGHRA and YSYEKL. The CDR3 loop spans 14 amino acids. Trimming left V 4 bases short and J 7 bases short, with 14 bases between. In DNA form, the CDR3 reads TGCGCCAGCAGCCCCGTCGGGGCGGGGAATGAGCAGTTCTTC. The encoded protein is CASSPVGAGNEQFF.

V and J are TRBV11-2 and TRBJ1-2, with D hard to call. V was pared by 0 bases and J by 8 bases, with 7 bases between. Looked up from germline, CDR1 is SGHAT and CDR2 is FQNNGV. The CDR3 loop spans 12 amino acids. Here the CDR3 DNA reads TGTGCCAGCAGCTTAGATCGCCGGGGCTACACCTTC. Translated: CASSLDRRGYTF. The variable domain in full, with the rest retrieved from reference TRBV11-2 and TRBJ1-2, is EAGVAQSPRYKIIEKRQSVAFWCNPISGHATLYWYQQILGQGPKLLIQFQNNGVVDDSQLPKDRFSAERLKGVDSTLKIQPAKLEDSAVYLCASSLDRRGYTFGSGTRLTVV.

The chain links TRBV2 to TRBJ2-7; 7 bases are shared with TRBD1. After removal of 6 bases from V and 6 bases from J, the junction contained 14 bases not matched to a gene. There are 15 residues in the CDR3. Germline lookup yields CDR1 SNHLY and CDR2 FYNNEI. The CDR3 nucleotides read TGTGCCAGCAGAGAGAGACAGGGAAGTCCTCGCGAGCAGTACTTC. Translated, it gives CASRERQGSPREQYF.

The gene calls are TRBV10-3 and TRBJ2-7; D is possibly TRBD1 or TRBD2 (6 bases each). V gave up 6 bases and J gave up 1 base, with 10 bases separating them. This CDR3 region has 13 residues. Germline CDR1 and CDR2: ENHRY and SYGVKD. As DNA, the CDR3 is TGTGCCATCAGGGGAGGACAGTCCTACGAGCAGTACTTC. Protein: CAIRGGQSYEQYF.

The rearrangement links TRBV28 to TRBJ2-7; D may be TRBD2 (5 bases). V lost 3 bases and J lost 5, with 26 bases in between. CDR1 is MDHEN, CDR2 SYDVKM, per germline. The CDR3 is 18 residues long. The chain's CDR3 is CASSFWSLLYREPNEQYF. CDR3 DNA sequence: TGTGCCAGCAGTTTTTGGAGCCTACTGTACCGGGAACCCAACGAGCAGTACTTC.

The chain carries TRBV28 and TRBJ1-5, with D maybe TRBD1 (5 bases). V was cut by 3 bases and J by 8 bases, with 14 bases left in between. The CDR3 extends over 14 amino acids. The germline gives CDR1 MDHEN, CDR2 SYDVKM. The CDR3 bases are TGTGCCAGCAGTTTGGGGCAGGGCACAGAGCCCCAGCATTTT. Its translation: CASSLGQGTEPQHF.

This clone was detected once. The rearrangement links TRBV6-1 to TRBJ2-2; 12 bases are a match to TRBD1. V dropped 5 bases and J dropped 8; count of bases not matched to a gene: 3. CDR3 size: 14 residues. Germline loops: CDR1 MNHNS, CDR2 SASEGT. The CDR3 sequence is CASSRDRGQGELFF. In nucleotides, the CDR3 is TGTGCCAGCAGTAGGGACAGGGGGCAAGGGGAGCTGTTTTTT.

This clone was observed a handful of times. The V and J genes are TRBV18 and TRBJ1-6; 8 nucleotides line up with TRBD1. Germline loops: CDR1 KGHSH, CDR2 LQKENI. Trimming cost V 4 bases and J 6 bases; bases outside gene matches: 5. This CDR3 comprises 15 residues. For the CDR3, the DNA is TGTGCCAGCTCACTTGGGACAGGAGGTAATTCACCCCTCCACTTT. Its protein is CASSLGTGGNSPLHF.

In its sample, this clone was seen once. This chain uses TRBV30 with TRBJ1-3; a weak D match, TRBD1 (5 bases). This CDR3 spans 14 amino acids. Germline V lookup: CDR1 GTSNPN, CDR2 SVGIG (reference sequence). V was shortened by 3 bases and J by 4 bases, with 13 bases between the two germline ends. The CDR3 is CAWSRRGEGNTIYF. The CDR3 DNA follows: TGTGCCTGGAGCCGAAGGGGTGAGGGAAACACCATATATTTT.

J is TRBJ2-5 and V is TRBV4-1; 16 bases match TRBD2. CDR1 MGHRA and CDR2 YSYEKL come from the germline V gene. V lost 6 bases and J lost 5; bases outside the gene matches: 9. The length of the CDR3 is 17 residues. CDR3 DNA: TGCGCCAGCAGTCATCCGGGACTAGCGGGAGGGCGGGAGACCCAGTACTTC. This translates into CASSHPGLAGGRETQYF.

The genes are TRBV5-1 and TRBJ2-1; tentative D call: TRBD2 (5 bases). The CDR3 spans 14 residues. CDR1 and CDR2 from the germline V gene are SGHRS and YFSETQ. V lost 1 base and J 7 bases, leaving 12 bases between the germline ends. The chain's CDR3 is CASSLTTSGNEQFF. CDR3 sequence (DNA): TGCGCCAGCAGCTTGACAACTTCGGGGAATGAGCAGTTCTTC.

The V call is TRBV5-8, the J call TRBJ1-6; D is perhaps TRBD1 (5 bases). Trimming took off 0 bases at V and 10 bases at J, with 23 bases between the two ends. The CDR3 loop spans 18 amino acids. The germline V gene encodes CDR1 SGHTS and CDR2 YDEGEE. The DNA for the CDR3 is TGTGCCAGCAGCTTGGGGGTTACCAGGGCGTTCCTGGCCTCACCCCTCCACTTT. As protein: CASSLGVTRAFLASPLHF.

In its sample, this clone was seen a few times. The V gene is TRBV30, the J gene TRBJ2-7; 7 bases map to TRBD1. With V trimmed by 3 bases and J by 0 bases, 8 bases remained unmatched. The germline V gene encodes CDR1 GTSNPN and CDR2 SVGIG (reference sequence). The CDR3 loop spans 15 amino acids. DNA for the CDR3: TGTGCCTGGAGCTCCGGGACAGATGCCTCCTACGAGCAGTACTTC. It yields the protein CAWSSGTDASYEQYF. Full variable domain (rest looked up from reference TRBV30 and TRBJ2-7): SQTIHQWPATLVQPVGSPLSLECTVEGTSNPNLYWYRQAAGRGLQLLFYSVGIGQISSEVPQNLSASRPQDRQFILSSKKLLLSDSGFYLCAWSSGTDASYEQYFGPGTRLTVT.